This T cell receptor beta chain was sequenced for a study of cytomegalovirus exposure and HLA in healthy donors. Study-wide findings and caveats: Immune exposure information comprised only CMV serostatus.

No record was made of this donor's CMV serostatus. PCR amplification relied on 60 Vbeta primers (plus 13 Jbeta primers). Measured with immunoSEQ multiplex PCR; TCRdb has only the in-frame clones, and not every one. The table has around 94,000 clones, 81% seen once. Of note for this clone: Its target is not known. The limits of the CDR3 on the DNA are not certain, so only TCRdb's listed CDR3 is given.

Sequencing was performed on PBMCs. The TCR originated in a human donor in good health.

The CDR3: CASSFVGTGIQPQHF. This sequence joins TRBV12-1 and TRBJ1-5; the table's D call, TRBD1, has no DNA check behind it. TRBV12-1 counts as a pseudogene. The CDR3 is made up of 15 amino acids, end residues included.